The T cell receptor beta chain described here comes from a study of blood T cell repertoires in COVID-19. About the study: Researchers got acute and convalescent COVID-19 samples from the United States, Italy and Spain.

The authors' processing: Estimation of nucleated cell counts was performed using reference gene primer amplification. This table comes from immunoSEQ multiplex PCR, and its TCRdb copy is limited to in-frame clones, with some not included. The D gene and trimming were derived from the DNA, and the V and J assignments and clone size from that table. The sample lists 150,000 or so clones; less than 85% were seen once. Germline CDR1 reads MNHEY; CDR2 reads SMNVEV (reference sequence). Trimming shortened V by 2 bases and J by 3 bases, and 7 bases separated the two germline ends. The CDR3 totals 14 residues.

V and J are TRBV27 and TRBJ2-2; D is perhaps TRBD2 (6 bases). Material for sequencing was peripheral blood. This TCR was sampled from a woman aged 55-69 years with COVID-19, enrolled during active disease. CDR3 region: CASSLGGYTGELFF. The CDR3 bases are TGTGCCAGCAGTTTAGGAGGGTACACCGGGGAGCTGTTTTTT.